This TCR beta chain was sequenced during a study of shared clonotypes between healthy human individuals. About the research overall: The cohort had two women and a few men, ages 18 to 49.

Note on this clone: Its antigen remains unknown.

CDR3 size: 14 residues. V lost 8 bases to trimming and J lost 6 bases, with 16 bases between them. The V gene's germline CDR1 is MNHNS and CDR2 SASEGT. The assay was immunoSEQ multiplex PCR, and TCRdb's table has in-frame clones only and misses some. The table has roughly 110,000 clones, about 63% seen once; the top ten hold 24%. Study-wide results and caveats: Relative to memory subsets, naive subsets generally showed larger estimated richness.

This TCR was sampled from a woman in her 30s in good health. The chain has TRBV6-1 and TRBJ1-4; D not certain. The sequenced material came from memory CD8+ T cells sorted from blood. Stated subset: CD45RO+ cells pooled with CCR7-negative TemRA cells. The DNA for the CDR3 is TGTGCCAGCCAACTGGTCCTCGGGGATGAAAAACTGTTTTTT. It encodes CASQLVLGDEKLFF.